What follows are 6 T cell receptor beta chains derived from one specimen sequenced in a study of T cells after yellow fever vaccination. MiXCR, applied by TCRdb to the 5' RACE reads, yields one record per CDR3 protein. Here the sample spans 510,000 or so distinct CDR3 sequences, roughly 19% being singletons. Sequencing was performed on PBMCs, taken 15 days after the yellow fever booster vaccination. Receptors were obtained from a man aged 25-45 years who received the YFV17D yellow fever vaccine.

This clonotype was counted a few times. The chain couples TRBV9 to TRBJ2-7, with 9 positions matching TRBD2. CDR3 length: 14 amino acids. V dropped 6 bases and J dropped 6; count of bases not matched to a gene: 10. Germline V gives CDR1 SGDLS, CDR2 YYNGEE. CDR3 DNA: TGTGCCAGCACGCGGGGGGGGACCGAGCTCGAGCAGTACTTC. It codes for CASTRGGTELEQYF.

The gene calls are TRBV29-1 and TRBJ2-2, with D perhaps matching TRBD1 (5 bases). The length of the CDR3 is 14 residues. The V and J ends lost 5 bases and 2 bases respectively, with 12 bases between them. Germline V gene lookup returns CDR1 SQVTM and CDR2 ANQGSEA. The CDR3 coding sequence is TGCAGCGTTATACGACAGTCTAACACCGGGGAGCTGTTTTTT. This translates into CSVIRQSNTGELFF.

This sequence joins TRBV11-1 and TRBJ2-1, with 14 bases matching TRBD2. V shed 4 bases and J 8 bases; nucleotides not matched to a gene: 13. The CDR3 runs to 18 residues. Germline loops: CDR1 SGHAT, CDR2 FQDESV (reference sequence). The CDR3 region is CASSSDVSGTSGSDEQFF. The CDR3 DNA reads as TGTGCCAGCAGCTCCGACGTCTCCGGGACTAGCGGGAGTGATGAGCAGTTCTTC.

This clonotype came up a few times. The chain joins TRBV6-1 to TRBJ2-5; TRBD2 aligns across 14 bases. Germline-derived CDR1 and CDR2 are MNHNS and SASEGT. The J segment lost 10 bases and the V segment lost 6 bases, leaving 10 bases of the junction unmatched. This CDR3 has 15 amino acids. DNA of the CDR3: TGTGCCAGCAGCTGGGGACTAGCGGGAGCAGTTGACCAGTACTTC. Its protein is CASSWGLAGAVDQYF.

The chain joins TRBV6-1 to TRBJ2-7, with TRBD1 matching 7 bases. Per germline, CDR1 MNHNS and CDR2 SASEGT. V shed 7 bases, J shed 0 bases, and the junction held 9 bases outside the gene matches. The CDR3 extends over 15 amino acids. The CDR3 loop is CASTPRQGGSYEQYF. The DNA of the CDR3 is TGTGCCAGCACCCCTCGACAGGGTGGCTCCTACGAGCAGTACTTC.

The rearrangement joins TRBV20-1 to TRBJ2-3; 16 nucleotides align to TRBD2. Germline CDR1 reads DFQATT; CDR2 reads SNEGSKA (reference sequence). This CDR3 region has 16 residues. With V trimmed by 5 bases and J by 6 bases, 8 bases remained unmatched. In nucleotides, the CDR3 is TGCAGTGCTGCGGGACTAGCGGGAGGGCCCGGGGATACGCAGTATTTT. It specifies CSAAGLAGGPGDTQYF.